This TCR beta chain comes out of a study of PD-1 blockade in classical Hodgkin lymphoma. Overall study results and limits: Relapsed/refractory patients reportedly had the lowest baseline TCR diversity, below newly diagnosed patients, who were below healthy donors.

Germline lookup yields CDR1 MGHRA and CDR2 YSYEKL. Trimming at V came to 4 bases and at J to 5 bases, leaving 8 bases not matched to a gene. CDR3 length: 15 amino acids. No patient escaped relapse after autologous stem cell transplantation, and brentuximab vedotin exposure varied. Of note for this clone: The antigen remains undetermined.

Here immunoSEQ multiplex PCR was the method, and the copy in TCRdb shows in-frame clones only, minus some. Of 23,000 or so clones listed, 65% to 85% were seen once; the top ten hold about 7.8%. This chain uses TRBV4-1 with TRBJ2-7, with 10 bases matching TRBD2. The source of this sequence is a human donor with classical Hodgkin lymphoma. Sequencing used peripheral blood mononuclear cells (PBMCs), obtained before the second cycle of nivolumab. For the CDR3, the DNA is TGCGCCAGCAGCCTCAGCGGGGGGGGGTACGACGAGCAGTACTTC. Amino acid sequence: CASSLSGGGYDEQYF.